The present T cell receptor (beta chain) was sequenced within a study of blood T cell repertoires in COVID-19. Study-wide background: Acute-phase and convalescent COVID-19 samples originated in the United States, Italy and Spain. PBMCs, B-cell-depleted T cells, or T cells provided the cDNA or gDNA that made up the material.

Authors' data handling: How many nucleated cells were present was estimated from reference gene primer amplification. Produced via immunoSEQ multiplex PCR; TCRdb's table is partial and in-frame only. V, J and clone size are those of that table, while D and trimming were read from the DNA. This sample has some 160,000 clones, with around 90% found just once. V lost 4 bases and J lost 9, with 13 bases in between. Per germline, CDR1 ENHRY and CDR2 SYGVKD. This CDR3 has 14 residues. The TCR comes from a man aged 55 to 70 with acute or convalescent COVID-19. The gene calls are TRBV10-3 and TRBJ1-6; D call uncertain. Sequencing was performed on peripheral blood. CDR3 sequence (DNA): TGTGCCATCAGTGTCAACTTCATTGGTTCACCCCTCCACTTT. This translates into CAISVNFIGSPLHF.